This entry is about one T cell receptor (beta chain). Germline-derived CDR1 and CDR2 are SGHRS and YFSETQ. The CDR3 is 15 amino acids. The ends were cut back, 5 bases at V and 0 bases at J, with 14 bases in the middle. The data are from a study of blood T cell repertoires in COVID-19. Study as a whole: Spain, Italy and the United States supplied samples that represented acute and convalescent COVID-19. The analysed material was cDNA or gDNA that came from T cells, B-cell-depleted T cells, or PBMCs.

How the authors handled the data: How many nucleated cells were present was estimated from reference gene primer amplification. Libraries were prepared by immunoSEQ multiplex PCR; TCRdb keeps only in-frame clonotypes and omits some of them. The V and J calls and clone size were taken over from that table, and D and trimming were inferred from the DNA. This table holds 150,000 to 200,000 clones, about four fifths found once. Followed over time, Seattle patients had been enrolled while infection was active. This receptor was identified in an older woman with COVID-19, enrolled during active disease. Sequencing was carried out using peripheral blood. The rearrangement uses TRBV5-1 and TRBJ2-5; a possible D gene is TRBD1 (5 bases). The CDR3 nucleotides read TGCGCCAGCAGAGGGGAAGCGCGGTACCAAGAGACCCAGTACTTC. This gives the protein CASRGEARYQETQYF.